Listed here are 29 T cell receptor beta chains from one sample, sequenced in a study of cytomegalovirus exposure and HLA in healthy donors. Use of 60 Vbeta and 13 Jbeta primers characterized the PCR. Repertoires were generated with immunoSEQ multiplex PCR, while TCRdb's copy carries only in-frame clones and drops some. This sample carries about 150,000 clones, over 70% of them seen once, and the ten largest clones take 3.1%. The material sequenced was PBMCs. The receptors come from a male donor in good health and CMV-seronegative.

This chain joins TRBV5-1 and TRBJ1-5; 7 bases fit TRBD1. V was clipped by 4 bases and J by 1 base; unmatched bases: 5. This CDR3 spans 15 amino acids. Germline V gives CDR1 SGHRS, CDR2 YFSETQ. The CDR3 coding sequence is TGCGCCAGCAGCGTTACGACAGGGAGCAATCAGCCCCAGCATTTT. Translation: CASSVTTGSNQPQHF.

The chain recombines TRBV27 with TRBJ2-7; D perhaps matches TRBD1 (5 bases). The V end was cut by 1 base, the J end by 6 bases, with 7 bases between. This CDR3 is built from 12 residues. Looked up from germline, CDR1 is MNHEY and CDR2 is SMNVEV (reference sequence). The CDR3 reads CASSLWGAEQYF. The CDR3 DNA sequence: TGTGCCAGCAGTTTATGGGGCGCCGAGCAGTACTTC.

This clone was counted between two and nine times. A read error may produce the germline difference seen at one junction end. For the CDR3, the DNA is TGTTCCAGCAGCTTAGGTCTGAGACAGACCGACACTGAAGCTTTCTTT. Translating gives CSSSLGLRQTDTEAFF. The chain recombines TRBV7-9 with TRBJ1-1; D may be TRBD1 (5 bases). Germline CDR1 reads SEHNR; CDR2 reads FQNEAQ (reference sequence). This CDR3 is built from 16 residues.

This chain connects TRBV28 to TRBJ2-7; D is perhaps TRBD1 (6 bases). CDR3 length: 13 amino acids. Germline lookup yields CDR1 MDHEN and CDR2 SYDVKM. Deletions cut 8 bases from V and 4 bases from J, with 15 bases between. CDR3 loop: CASGSRQVYEQYF. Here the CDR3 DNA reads TGTGCCAGCGGCTCCCGACAGGTTTACGAGCAGTACTTC.

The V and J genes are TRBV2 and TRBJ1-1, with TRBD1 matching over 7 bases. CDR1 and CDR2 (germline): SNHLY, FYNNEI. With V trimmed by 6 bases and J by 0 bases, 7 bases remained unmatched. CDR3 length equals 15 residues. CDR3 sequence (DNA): TGTGCCAGCAGGCAACAGGGGACCTTGAACACTGAAGCTTTCTTT. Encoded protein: CASRQQGTLNTEAFF.

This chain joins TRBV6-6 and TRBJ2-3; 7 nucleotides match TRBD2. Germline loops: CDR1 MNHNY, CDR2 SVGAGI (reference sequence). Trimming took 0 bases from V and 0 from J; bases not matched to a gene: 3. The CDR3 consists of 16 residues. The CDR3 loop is CASSYSQRESTDTQYF. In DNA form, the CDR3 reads TGTGCCAGCAGTTACTCCCAGCGGGAAAGCACAGATACGCAGTATTTT.

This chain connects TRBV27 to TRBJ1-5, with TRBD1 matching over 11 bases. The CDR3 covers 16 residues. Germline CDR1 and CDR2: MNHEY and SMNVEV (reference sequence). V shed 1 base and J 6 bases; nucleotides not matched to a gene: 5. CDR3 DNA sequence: TGTGCCAGCAGTTTATACGGGACAGGGGGGGGTCAGCCCCAGCATTTT. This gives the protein CASSLYGTGGGQPQHF.

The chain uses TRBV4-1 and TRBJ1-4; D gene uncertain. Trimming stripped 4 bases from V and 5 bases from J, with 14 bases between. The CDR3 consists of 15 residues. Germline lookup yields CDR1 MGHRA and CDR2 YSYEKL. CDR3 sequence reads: CASSRSGRGNEKLFF. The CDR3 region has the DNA TGCGCCAGCAGCCGGTCAGGACGGGGAAATGAAAAACTGTTTTTT.

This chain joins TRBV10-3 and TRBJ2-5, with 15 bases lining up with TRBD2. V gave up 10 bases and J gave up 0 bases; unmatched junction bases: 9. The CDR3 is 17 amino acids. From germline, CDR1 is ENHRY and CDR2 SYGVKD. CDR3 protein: CATGLGTSGGNQETQYF. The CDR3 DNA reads TGTGCCACCGGCTTGGGGACTAGCGGGGGGAACCAAGAGACCCAGTACTTC.

CDR3 amino acids: CASSLFGTAQNYGYTF. DNA of the CDR3: TGTGCCAGCAGTTTATTTGGGACAGCCCAAAACTATGGCTACACCTTC. This chain connects TRBV28 to TRBJ1-2; 7 nucleotides agree with TRBD1. Germline loops: CDR1 MDHEN, CDR2 SYDVKM. This CDR3 region has 16 residues. With V trimmed by 1 base and J by 2 bases, 7 bases remained unmatched.

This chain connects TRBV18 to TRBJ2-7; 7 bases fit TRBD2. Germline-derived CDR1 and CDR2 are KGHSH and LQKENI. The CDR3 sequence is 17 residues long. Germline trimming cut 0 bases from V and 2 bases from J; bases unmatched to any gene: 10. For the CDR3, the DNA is TGTGCCAGCTCACCACCCTACCGGACTAGTGAAGCCTACGAGCAGTACTTC. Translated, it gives CASSPPYRTSEAYEQYF.

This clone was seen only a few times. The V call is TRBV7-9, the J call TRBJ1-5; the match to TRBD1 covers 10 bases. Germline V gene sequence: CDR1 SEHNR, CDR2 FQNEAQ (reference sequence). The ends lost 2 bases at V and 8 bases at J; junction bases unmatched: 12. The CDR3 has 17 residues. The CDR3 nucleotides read TGTGCCAGCAGCTTACCGCGGGCCGGGACAGGGGACGAGCCCCAGCATTTT. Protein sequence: CASSLPRAGTGDEPQHF.

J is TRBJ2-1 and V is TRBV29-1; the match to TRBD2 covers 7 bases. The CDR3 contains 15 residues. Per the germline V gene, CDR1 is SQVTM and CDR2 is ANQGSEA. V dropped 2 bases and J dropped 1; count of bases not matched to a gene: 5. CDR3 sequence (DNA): TGCAGCGTTGAACGGGGGGATGTATCCTACAATGAGCAGTTCTTC. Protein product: CSVERGDVSYNEQFF.

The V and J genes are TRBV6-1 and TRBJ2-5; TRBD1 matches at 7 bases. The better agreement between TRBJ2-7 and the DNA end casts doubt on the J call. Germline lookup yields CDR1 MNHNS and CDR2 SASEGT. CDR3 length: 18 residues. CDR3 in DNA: TGTGCCAGCAGTGAAGCGCTCTTCGAGGGGGCCAGCTTCTACGAGCAGTACTTC. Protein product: CASSEALFEGASFYEQYF.

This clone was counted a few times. The CDR3, as DNA: TGCGCCAGCACAGCGGTAGGTGGCTCCGTCGAGCAGTACTTC. Its protein is CASTAVGGSVEQYF. This chain connects TRBV5-1 to TRBJ2-7; perhaps TRBD2 as D (5 bases). The CDR3 extends over 14 amino acids. Germline V gene sequence: CDR1 SGHRS, CDR2 YFSETQ. V was trimmed by 6 bases and J by 6 bases, leaving 19 bases between them.

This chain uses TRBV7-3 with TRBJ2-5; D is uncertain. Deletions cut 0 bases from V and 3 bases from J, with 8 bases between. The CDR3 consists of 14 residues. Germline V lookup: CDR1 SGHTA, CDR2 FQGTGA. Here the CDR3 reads CASSLTQLKETQYF. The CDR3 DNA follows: TGTGCCAGCAGCTTAACACAGTTGAAAGAGACCCAGTACTTC.

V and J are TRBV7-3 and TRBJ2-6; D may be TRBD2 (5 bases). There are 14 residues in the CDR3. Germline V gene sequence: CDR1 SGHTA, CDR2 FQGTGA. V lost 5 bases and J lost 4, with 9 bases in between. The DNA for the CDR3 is TGTGCCAGCAGCCGGGATTCCGGGGCCAACGTCCTGACTTTC. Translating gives CASSRDSGANVLTF. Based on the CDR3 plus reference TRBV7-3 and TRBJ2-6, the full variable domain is GAGVSQTPSNKVTEKGKYVELRCDPISGHTALYWYRQSLGQGPEFLIYFQGTGAADDSGLPNDRFFAVRPEGSVSTLKIQRTERGDSAVYLCASSRDSGANVLTFGAGSRLTVL.

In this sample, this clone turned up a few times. CDR3 protein: CASSLGQVGGNQPQHF. The CDR3 DNA is TGTGCCAGCAGTCTTGGACAGGTGGGCGGCAATCAGCCCCAGCATTTT. This chain joins TRBV28 and TRBJ1-5; 7 nucleotides align to TRBD1. The junction had 9 bases not matched to a gene; V was cut back by 5 bases and J by 2 bases. CDR1 and CDR2 (germline): MDHEN, SYDVKM. The CDR3 contains 16 residues.

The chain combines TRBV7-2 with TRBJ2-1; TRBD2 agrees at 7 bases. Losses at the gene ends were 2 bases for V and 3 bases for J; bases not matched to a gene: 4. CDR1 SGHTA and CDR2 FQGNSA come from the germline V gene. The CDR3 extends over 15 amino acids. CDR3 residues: CASSLTGGFYNEQFF. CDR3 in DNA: TGTGCCAGCAGCTTAACGGGAGGCTTCTACAATGAGCAGTTCTTC.

The chain's CDR3 is CASTLTGAGGELFF. In DNA form, the CDR3 reads TGTGCCAGCACCTTGACAGGGGCGGGCGGGGAGCTGTTTTTT. The V call is TRBV2, the J call TRBJ2-2; 8 bases line up with TRBD1. V lost 7 bases, J lost 7 bases, and 8 bases stayed unmatched. The germline V gene has CDR1 SNHLY and CDR2 FYNNEI. The CDR3 runs to 14 residues.

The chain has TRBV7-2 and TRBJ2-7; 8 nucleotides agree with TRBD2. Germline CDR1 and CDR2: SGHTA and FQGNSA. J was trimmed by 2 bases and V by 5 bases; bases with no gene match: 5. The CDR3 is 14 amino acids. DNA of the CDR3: TGTGCCAGCAGCCCACAGCGGGGGCCCTACGAGCAGTACTTC. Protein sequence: CASSPQRGPYEQYF. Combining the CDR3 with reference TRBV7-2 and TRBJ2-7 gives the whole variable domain GAGVSQSPSNKVTEKGKDVELRCDPISGHTALYWYRQSLGQGLEFLIYFQGNSAPDKSGLPSDRFSAERTGGSVSTLTIQRTQQEDSAVYLCASSPQRGPYEQYFGPGTRLTVT.

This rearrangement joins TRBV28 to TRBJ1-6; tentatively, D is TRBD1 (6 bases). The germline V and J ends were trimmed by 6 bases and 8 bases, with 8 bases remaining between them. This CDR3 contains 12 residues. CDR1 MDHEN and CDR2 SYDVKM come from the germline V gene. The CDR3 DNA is TGTGCCAGCAGATCAGGGGATTCACCCCTCCACTTT. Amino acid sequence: CASRSGDSPLHF.

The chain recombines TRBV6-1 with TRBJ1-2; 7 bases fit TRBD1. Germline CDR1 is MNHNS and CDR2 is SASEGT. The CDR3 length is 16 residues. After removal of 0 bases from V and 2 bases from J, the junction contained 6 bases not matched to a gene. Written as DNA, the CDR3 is TGTGCCAGCAGTGAAGCGGGGACAGTCTGGAACTATGGCTACACCTTC. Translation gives CASSEAGTVWNYGYTF.

The CDR3 spells CASSLVPSGTYEQYF. CDR3 DNA: TGTGCCAGCAGCTTGGTTCCTAGCGGGACTTACGAGCAGTACTTC. The gene calls are TRBV5-4 and TRBJ2-5; TRBD2 matches 9 bases. The J call may be faulty, since TRBJ2-7 better matches the DNA end. This CDR3 comprises 15 residues. Germline CDR1 is SGHNT and CDR2 is YYREEE (reference sequence).

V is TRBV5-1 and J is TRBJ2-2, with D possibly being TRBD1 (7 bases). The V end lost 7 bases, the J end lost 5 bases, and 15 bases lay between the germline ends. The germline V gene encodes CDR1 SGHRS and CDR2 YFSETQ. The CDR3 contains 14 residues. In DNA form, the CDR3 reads TGCGCCAGCGGGCGACAGGGAGGAACCGGGGAGCTGTTTTTT. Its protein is CASGRQGGTGELFF.

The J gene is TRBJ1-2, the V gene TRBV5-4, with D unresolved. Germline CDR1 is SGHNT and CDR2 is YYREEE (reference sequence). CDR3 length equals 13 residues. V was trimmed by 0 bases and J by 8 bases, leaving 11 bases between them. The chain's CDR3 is CASSLAQPFGYTF. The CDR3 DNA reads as TGTGCCAGCAGCTTGGCACAGCCCTTCGGCTACACCTTC.

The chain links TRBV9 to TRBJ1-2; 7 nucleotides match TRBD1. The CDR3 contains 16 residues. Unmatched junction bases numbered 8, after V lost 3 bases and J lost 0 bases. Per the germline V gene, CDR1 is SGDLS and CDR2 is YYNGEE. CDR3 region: CASSAPTDRANYGYTF. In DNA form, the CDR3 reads TGTGCCAGCAGCGCACCCACCGACAGGGCTAACTATGGCTACACCTTC.

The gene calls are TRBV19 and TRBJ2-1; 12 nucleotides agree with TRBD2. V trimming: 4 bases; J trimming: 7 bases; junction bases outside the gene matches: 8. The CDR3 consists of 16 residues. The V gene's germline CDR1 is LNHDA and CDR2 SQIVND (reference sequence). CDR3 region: CASSTRLAGVNNEQFF. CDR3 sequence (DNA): TGTGCCAGTAGTACCCGACTAGCGGGAGTCAATAATGAGCAGTTCTTC.

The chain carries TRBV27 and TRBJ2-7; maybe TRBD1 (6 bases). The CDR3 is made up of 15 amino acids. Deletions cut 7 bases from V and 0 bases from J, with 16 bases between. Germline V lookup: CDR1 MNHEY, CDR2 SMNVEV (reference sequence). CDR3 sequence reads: CASTFDRRFSYEQYF. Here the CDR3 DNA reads TGTGCCAGCACTTTCGACAGGCGGTTCTCCTACGAGCAGTACTTC.